These 22 T cell receptor beta chains were sequenced from one sample in a study of blood T cells in healthy people across ages. PCR was performed a second time for about 6 to 12 cycles using a sample-barcoded 5' primer and a J-beta primer mix. TCRdb recomputed calls from the 5' RACE reads with MiXCR, one row per CDR3 protein. The sample contains under 1 million distinct CDR3 sequences, about 42% of which appear only once. The sequenced sample consisted of blood. The receptors derive from a man aged 60 to 69 in good health.

The chain joins TRBV12-3 or TRBV12-4 to TRBJ2-3, with 7 bases matching TRBD2. J lost 1 base, V lost 7 bases, and 2 bases had no gene match. This CDR3 is built from 13 residues. CDR3 in DNA: TGTGCCAGCATCACTAGCGGCACAGATACGCAGTATTTT. This encodes CASITSGTDTQYF.

The genes are TRBV4-1 and TRBJ2-5, with D unresolved. V gave up 2 bases and J gave up 13 bases, with 20 bases separating them. The CDR3 is 14 residues long. In germline, CDR1 is MGHRA, CDR2 YSYEKL. The CDR3 loop reads CASSQSDREDLVYF. The CDR3 DNA sequence: TGCGCCAGCAGCCAATCGGACCGCGAAGATTTAGTGTACTTC.

This clonotype appeared a few times. The CDR3 coding sequence is TGCGCCAGCAGCCCGATGTTGACAGGGACTTTTACAGATACGCAGTATTTT. Residues: CASSPMLTGTFTDTQYF. V usage is TRBV4-3 and J usage is TRBJ2-3; weak D call: TRBD1 (7 bases). With 4 bases removed from V and 3 bases from J, the gap between germline ends came to 20 bases. The CDR3 sequence is 17 residues long. Per germline, CDR1 LGHNA and CDR2 YSLEER.

The V call is TRBV12-3 or TRBV12-4, the J call TRBJ2-4, with TRBD1 as a possible D gene (6 bases). The DNA matches TRBJ2-7 better at its end, which makes the J call doubtful. There are 18 residues in the CDR3. The CDR3 spells CASSFHLGIQGRDYEQYF. Here the CDR3 DNA reads TGTGCCAGCAGTTTCCACCTGGGGATACAGGGAAGAGATTACGAGCAGTACTTC.

The genes are TRBV2 and TRBJ2-3; 11 positions agree with TRBD2. The CDR3 has 15 amino acids. Germline trimming cut 9 bases from V and 2 bases from J; bases unmatched to any gene: 7. Germline V gives CDR1 SNHLY, CDR2 FYNNEI. The CDR3 DNA sequence: TGTGCCAGTAAGAGACTAGCGGGGTACACAGATACGCAGTATTTT. Its protein is CASKRLAGYTDTQYF.

At least ten counts were recorded for this clonotype. V is TRBV29-1 and J is TRBJ2-3; D is possibly TRBD1 (6 bases). The CDR3 loop spans 14 amino acids. CDR1 is SQVTM and CDR2 is ANQGSEA in the germline V gene. V was shortened by 8 bases and J by 4 bases, with 19 bases between the two germline ends. The CDR3 loop reads CSLRTEGPADTQYF. The CDR3 DNA reads TGCAGCCTACGGACAGAAGGCCCGGCAGATACGCAGTATTTT.

The chain links TRBV6-2 or TRBV6-3 to TRBJ2-4; D possibly corresponds to TRBD1 (5 bases). The closer fit of TRBJ2-7 to the DNA end suggests the J call may be wrong. From germline, CDR1 is MNHEY and CDR2 SVGEGT. This CDR3 comprises 14 residues. The CDR3 nucleotides read TGTGCCAGCAGTTACTGGCAGGGTTGGTACGAGCAGTACTTC. Residues: CASSYWQGWYEQYF.

This clonotype was counted a few times. This sequence joins TRBV7-9 and TRBJ1-4; the match to TRBD1 covers 8 bases. CDR1 is SEHNR, CDR2 FQNEAQ, per germline (reference sequence). Trimming took 5 bases from V and 7 from J; bases not matched to a gene: 9. The CDR3 is made up of 15 amino acids. DNA for the CDR3: TGTGCCAGCAGCCCCGGACAGGGTGCAGTTGAAAAACTGTTTTTT. It is translated as CASSPGQGAVEKLFF.

A word on this clonotype: A read error may account for a junction end that differs from germline. The rearrangement links TRBV14 to TRBJ1-6, with 10 bases fitting TRBD1. There are 13 residues in the CDR3. Per germline, CDR1 SGHDN and CDR2 FVKESK. The CDR3 is CAGRGQGYSPLHF. Here the CDR3 DNA reads TGTGCCGGCAGGGGACAGGGGTATTCACCCCTCCACTTT.

This clonotype was seen more than once but under ten times. The J gene is TRBJ2-5, the V gene TRBV7-2; 8 nucleotides agree with TRBD1. Germline V CDR1 and CDR2: SGHTA, FQGNSA. This CDR3 has 16 residues. J was trimmed by 5 bases and V by 1 base; bases with no gene match: 9. CDR3 sequence: CASSLERTGLSETQYF. The CDR3 nucleotides are TGTGCCAGCAGCTTAGAGCGGACAGGGCTTTCTGAGACCCAGTACTTC.

The CDR3 reads CSVDLGWGIQYF. CDR3 nucleotide sequence: TGCAGCGTTGACCTAGGGTGGGGCATTCAGTACTTC. The chain recombines TRBV29-1 with TRBJ2-4; D is unresolved. The germline CDR1 and CDR2 sequences are SQVTM and ANQGSEA. Trimming left V 3 bases short and J 9 bases short, with 12 bases between. CDR3 length: 12 residues.

This chain links TRBV20-1 with TRBJ2-3; 12 bases are a match to TRBD2. Germline CDR1 DFQATT, CDR2 SNEGSKA (reference sequence). V shed 5 bases and J 8 bases; nucleotides not matched to a gene: 11. This CDR3 comprises 15 residues. CDR3 nucleotides: TGCAGTGCTGAAAGGACTAGCGGGGAGTGGGGTACGCAGTATTTT. Translating it yields CSAERTSGEWGTQYF.

This clonotype showed up just a few times. The chain recombines TRBV12-5 with TRBJ2-3; no clear D gene. Between the trimmed V and J ends, which lost 3 bases and 6 bases, there was a span of 7 bases. The CDR3 length is 12 residues. The V gene's germline CDR1 is LGHNT and CDR2 FRNRAP. CDR3 DNA sequence: TGTGCTAGTGGTTTCCCTTGGGATACGCAGTATTTT. Its translation is CASGFPWDTQYF.

Concerning this clonotype: Sequence at one end of the junction differs from germline and may be a read error. The chain employs TRBV6-2 or TRBV6-3 and TRBJ1-1; no firm D call. The length of the CDR3 is 15 residues. CDR1 is MNHEY and CDR2 is SVGEGT in the germline V gene. For the CDR3, the DNA is TGTGCTAGCAGCGACCCTGTTGGGCGGAACACTGAAGCTTTCTTT. This sequence encodes CASSDPVGRNTEAFF.

This clonotype was seen a few times. V is TRBV5-1 and J is TRBJ1-1; 9 bases map to TRBD1. CDR3 length: 14 residues. Germline CDR1 SGHRS, CDR2 YFSETQ. With V trimmed by 4 bases and J by 6 bases, 7 bases remained unmatched. The CDR3: CASSPGQGRAEAFF. CDR3 bases: TGCGCCAGCAGCCCGGGACAGGGTAGGGCTGAAGCTTTCTTT. Full variable domain (missing parts from reference TRBV5-1 and TRBJ1-1): KAGVTQTPRYLIKTRGQQVTLSCSPISGHRSVSWYQQTPGQGLQFLFEYFSETQRNKGNFPGRFSGRQFSNSRSEMNVSTLELGDSALYLCASSPGQGRAEAFFGQGTRLTVV.

The V and J genes are TRBV12-3 or TRBV12-4 and TRBJ2-5; TRBD2 agrees at 11 bases. This CDR3 contains 19 residues. With V trimmed by 8 bases and J by 0 bases, 17 bases remained unmatched. This CDR3 is CASRLTQGLAALDQETQYF. In DNA, the CDR3 is TGTGCCAGCCGACTCACTCAGGGACTAGCGGCATTAGACCAAGAGACCCAGTACTTC.

V usage is TRBV9 and J usage is TRBJ2-4; tentatively, D is TRBD2 (5 bases). CDR1 is SGDLS and CDR2 is YYNGEE in the germline V gene. V was trimmed by 1 base and J by 13 bases, leaving 21 bases between them. There are 15 residues in the CDR3. The CDR3 here is CASSVRLRVPVQQYF. Here the CDR3 DNA reads TGTGCCAGCAGCGTAAGGTTGAGGGTACCCGTGCAGCAGTACTTC. The variable domain in full, completed from reference TRBV9 and TRBJ2-4, reads DSGVTQTPKHLITATGQRVTLRCSPRSGDLSVYWYQQSLDQGLQFLIQYYNGEERAKGNILERFSAQQFPDLHSELNLSSLELGDSALYFCASSVRLRVPVQQYFGAGTRLSVL.

The rearrangement links TRBV7-9 to TRBJ2-7, with TRBD2 matching 13 bases. The ends lost 5 bases at V and 4 bases at J; junction bases unmatched: 5. The CDR3 totals 15 residues. The germline V gene encodes CDR1 SEHNR and CDR2 FQNEAQ (reference sequence). The CDR3, as DNA: TGTGCCAGCAGCACTCCGGGACTAGCGGGATACGAGCAGTACTTC. This gives the protein CASSTPGLAGYEQYF.

This chain joins TRBV4-2 and TRBJ1-2, with 7 nucleotides matching TRBD1. From germline, CDR1 is LGHNA and CDR2 YNFKEQ. Unmatched junction bases numbered 9, after V lost 3 bases and J lost 8 bases. This CDR3 has 14 amino acids. The CDR3 DNA reads as TGTGCCAGCAGCCAGGACAGGTTAGGTAACGGCTACACCTTC. Its translation: CASSQDRLGNGYTF.

The chain couples TRBV7-2 to TRBJ1-2; D may be TRBD1 (6 bases). Per the germline V gene, CDR1 is SGHTA and CDR2 is FQGNSA. The CDR3 runs 14 residues. With 5 bases removed from V and 5 bases from J, the gap between germline ends came to 15 bases. The CDR3 DNA reads as TGTGCCAGCAGCGCTCGGACAGCTTCGTATGGCTACACCTTC. It encodes CASSARTASYGYTF.

This clonotype was recorded a few times. The V gene is TRBV15, the J gene TRBJ2-3, with TRBD2 identical over 9 bases. Germline-derived CDR1 and CDR2 are LNHNV and YYDKDF (reference sequence). The V gene end was trimmed by 0 bases and the J gene end by 7 bases; junction bases not matched to a gene: 11. CDR3 size: 17 residues. The CDR3 reads CATSRDRLVAGANTQYF. In nucleotides, the CDR3 is TGTGCCACCAGCAGAGATCGTTTGGTAGCGGGGGCGAATACGCAGTATTTT.

In this sample, this clonotype turned up a few times. The CDR3 DNA reads TGCGCCAGCAGCTTGATGGGGACTAATGAAAAACTGTTTTTT. This sequence encodes CASSLMGTNEKLFF. The chain uses TRBV5-1 and TRBJ1-4; no clear D gene. The CDR3 has 14 residues. Trimming stripped 1 base from V and 2 bases from J, with 6 bases between. Germline loops: CDR1 SGHRS, CDR2 YFSETQ.